This TCR beta chain derives from a study of OX40 agonist ivuxolimab in advanced cancers. Study context: At under 85% male, the cohort had a mean age of around 56 years, ranging from about 20 to 79. In three patients, partial responses were observed, one with hepatocellular carcinoma and two with cutaneous melanoma.

V was trimmed by 4 bases and J by 6 bases, leaving 15 bases between them. This CDR3 region has 14 residues. In germline, CDR1 is PRHDT, CDR2 FYEKMQ (reference sequence). Sampling of blood occurred at baseline, cycle 4 day 1, and cycle 7 day 1. Produced via immunoSEQ multiplex PCR; TCRdb's table is partial and in-frame only. The table shows about 55,000 clones, with around 88% occurring only once. This specimen consisted of CD4+ or CD8+ T cells sorted from blood, obtained in a trial of the OX40 agonist ivuxolimab. The chain joins TRBV13 to TRBJ2-5; a possible D gene is TRBD2 (5 bases). This sequence was found in an adult with an advanced solid tumor such as melanoma, head and neck, liver or kidney cancer. DNA for the CDR3: TGTGCCAGCAGCTCGCAACTAGACTTAAAGACCCAGTACTTC. This gives the protein CASSSQLDLKTQYF.